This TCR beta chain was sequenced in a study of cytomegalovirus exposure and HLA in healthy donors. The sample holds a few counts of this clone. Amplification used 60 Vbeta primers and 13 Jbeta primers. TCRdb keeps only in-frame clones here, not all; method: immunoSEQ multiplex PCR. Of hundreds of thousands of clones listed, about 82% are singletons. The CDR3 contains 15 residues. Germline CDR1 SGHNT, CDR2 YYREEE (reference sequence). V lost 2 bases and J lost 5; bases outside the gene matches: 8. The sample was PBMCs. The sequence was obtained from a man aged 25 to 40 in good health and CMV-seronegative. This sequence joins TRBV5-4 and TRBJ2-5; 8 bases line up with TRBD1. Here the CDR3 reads CASSFGAGGLETQYF. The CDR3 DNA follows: TGTGCCAGCAGCTTTGGGGCAGGGGGCTTGGAGACCCAGTACTTC. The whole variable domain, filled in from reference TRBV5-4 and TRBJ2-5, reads ETGVTQSPTHLIKTRGQQVTLRCSSQSGHNTVSWYQQALGQGPQFIFQYYREEENGRGNFPPRFSGLQFPNYSSELNVNALELDDSALYLCASSFGAGGLETQYFGPGTRLLVL.